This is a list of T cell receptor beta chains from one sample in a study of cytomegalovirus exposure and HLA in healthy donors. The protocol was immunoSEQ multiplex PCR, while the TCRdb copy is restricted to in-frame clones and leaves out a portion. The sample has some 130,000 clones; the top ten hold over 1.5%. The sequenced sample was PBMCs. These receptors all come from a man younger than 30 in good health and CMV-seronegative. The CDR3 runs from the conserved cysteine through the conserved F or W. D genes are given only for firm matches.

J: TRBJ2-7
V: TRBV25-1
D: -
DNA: TGTGCCAGCAGTGACTACTACGAGCAGTATTTC
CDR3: CASSDYYEQYF

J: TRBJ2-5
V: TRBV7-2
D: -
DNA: TGTGCCAGCAGCTTAGATTTTATCGGTTCAGAGACCCAGTACTTC
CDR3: CASSLDFIGSETQYF

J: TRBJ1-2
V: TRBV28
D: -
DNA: TGTGCCAGCAGTTTCCCCAGATTCTCAGGGTGGGACTATGGCTACACCTTC
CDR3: CASSFPRFSGWDYGYTF

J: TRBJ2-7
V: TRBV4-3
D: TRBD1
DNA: TGCGCCAGCAGCCGGGACAGGGGCTACGAGCAGTACTTC
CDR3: CASSRDRGYEQYF

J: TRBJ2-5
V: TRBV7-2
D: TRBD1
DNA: TGTGCCAGCAGCCCCCTCCAGGGACAGGGGCAGACCCAGTACTTC
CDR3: CASSPLQGQGQTQYF

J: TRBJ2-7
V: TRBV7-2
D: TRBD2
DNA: TGTGCCAGCAGCGCGGGAGGGCCTCTCTACGAGCAGTACTTC
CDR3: CASSAGGPLYEQYF

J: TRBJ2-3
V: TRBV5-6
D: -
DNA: TGTGCCAGCAGCGTGAAGGGGGGGCCCTACACAGATACGCAGTATTTT
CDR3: CASSVKGGPYTDTQYF

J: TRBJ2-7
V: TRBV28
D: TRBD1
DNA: TGTGCCAGCACCGGGAACAGGGGCCCAAGCTCCTACGAGCAGTACTTC
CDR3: CASTGNRGPSSYEQYF

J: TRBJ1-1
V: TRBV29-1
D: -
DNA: TGCAGCGCTGCGGGGGTGAGGGTCACTGAAGCTTTCTTT
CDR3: CSAAGVRVTEAFF

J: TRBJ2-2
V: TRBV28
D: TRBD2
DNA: TGTGCCAGCATCCTGGGAGGGAATGGCGGGGAGCTGTTTTTT
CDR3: CASILGGNGGELFF

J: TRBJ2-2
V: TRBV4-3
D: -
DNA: TGCGCCAGCAGCCGCGAGTCGGTGGCCGGGGAGCTGTTTTTT
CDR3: CASSRESVAGELFF

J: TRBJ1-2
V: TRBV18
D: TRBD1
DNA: TGTGCCAGCTCACAGACGGGACAGAACTATGGCTACACCTTC
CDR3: CASSQTGQNYGYTF

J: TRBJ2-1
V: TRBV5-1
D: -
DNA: TGCGCCAGCAGCGAAGGGGCAGTTTCCTACAATGAGCAGTTCTTC
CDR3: CASSEGAVSYNEQFF